A single sample gave rise to the 7 T cell receptor beta chains below, sequenced in a study of CD4 T cells in relation to SARS-CoV-2 and coronaviruses. The table came from immunoSEQ multiplex PCR; TCRdb's copy has only in-frame clones and leaves some out. The sample carries some 68,000 clones, approximately 95% recorded once. Unexposed donor CD4+ T cells date from about 2011-2019, before the COVID-19 pandemic. The sample taken for sequencing was naive CD4+ T cells from PBMCs. As to subset: naive CD4+ T cells isolated by negative enrichment. All receptors come from a human donor in good health.

This clone is a singleton in its sample. The CDR3 region is CASSRQELYEQYF. CDR3 coding DNA: TGTGCCAGCAGCCGACAGGAACTCTACGAGCAGTACTTC. This rearrangement joins TRBV6-5 to TRBJ2-7; TRBD1 might be the D (6 bases). The V end lost 6 bases, the J end lost 3 bases, and 12 bases lay between the germline ends. Germline CDR1 is MNHEY and CDR2 is SVGAGI. The CDR3 contains 13 residues.

CDR3 in amino acids: CASSLLYEQYF. CDR3 in DNA: TGTGCCAGCAGCCTCCTTTACGAGCAGTACTTC. This chain uses TRBV6-2 or TRBV6-3 with TRBJ2-7; D is unresolved. This CDR3 comprises 11 residues. Germline assignment: CDR1 MNHEY and CDR2 SVGEGT. V was pared by 6 bases and J by 4 bases, with 7 bases between.

The CDR3 sequence is CARTRQPQHF. Here the CDR3 DNA reads TGTGCCAGGACTCGGCAGCCCCAGCATTTT. J is TRBJ1-5 and V is TRBV9, with D unclear. From germline, CDR1 is SGDLS and CDR2 YYNGEE. The ends were cut back, 8 bases at V and 7 bases at J, with 7 bases in the middle. The CDR3 loop spans 10 amino acids. The full variable domain, with the rest looked up from reference TRBV9 and TRBJ1-5, is DSGVTQTPKHLITATGQRVTLRCSPRSGDLSVYWYQQSLDQGLQFLIQYYNGEERAKGNILERFSAQQFPDLHSELNLSSLELGDSALYFCARTRQPQHFGDGTRLSIL.

The chain joins TRBV10-2 to TRBJ2-4; 10 bases are shared with TRBD1. The germline V gene has CDR1 WSHSY and CDR2 SAAADI. This CDR3 region has 15 residues. The junction had 6 bases not matched to a gene; V was cut back by 8 bases and J by 2 bases. The CDR3 reads CASSGQGESKNIQYF. CDR3 DNA sequence: TGCGCCAGCTCAGGACAGGGGGAGTCCAAAAACATTCAGTACTTC.

The V and J genes are TRBV6-5 and TRBJ1-1; 8 bases align to TRBD1. Germline CDR1 is MNHEY and CDR2 is SVGAGI. V dropped 6 bases and J dropped 6; count of bases not matched to a gene: 9. The CDR3 runs to 14 residues. CDR3 DNA: TGTGCCAGCAGCCTGAGACAGGGGTCCGCTGAAGCTTTCTTT. It translates to CASSLRQGSAEAFF.

This rearrangement joins TRBV2 to TRBJ2-5; D tentatively reads TRBD1 or TRBD2 (5 bases each). Looked up from germline, CDR1 is SNHLY and CDR2 is FYNNEI. V lost 4 bases and J lost 1, with 10 bases in between. The CDR3 totals 14 residues. This CDR3 reads CASSGTGAQETQYF. The CDR3 nucleotides read TGTGCCAGCAGTGGAACCGGGGCCCAAGAGACCCAGTACTTC.

The CDR3 region has the DNA TGTGCCAGCAGCTCGCTGGGGGGAACCTATGGCTACACCTTC. Translated: CASSSLGGTYGYTF. The V and J genes are TRBV7-2 and TRBJ1-2; D is possibly TRBD1 (5 bases). V was pared by 4 bases and J by 4 bases, with 13 bases between. Germline-derived CDR1 and CDR2 are SGHTA and FQGNSA. This CDR3 is built from 14 residues.